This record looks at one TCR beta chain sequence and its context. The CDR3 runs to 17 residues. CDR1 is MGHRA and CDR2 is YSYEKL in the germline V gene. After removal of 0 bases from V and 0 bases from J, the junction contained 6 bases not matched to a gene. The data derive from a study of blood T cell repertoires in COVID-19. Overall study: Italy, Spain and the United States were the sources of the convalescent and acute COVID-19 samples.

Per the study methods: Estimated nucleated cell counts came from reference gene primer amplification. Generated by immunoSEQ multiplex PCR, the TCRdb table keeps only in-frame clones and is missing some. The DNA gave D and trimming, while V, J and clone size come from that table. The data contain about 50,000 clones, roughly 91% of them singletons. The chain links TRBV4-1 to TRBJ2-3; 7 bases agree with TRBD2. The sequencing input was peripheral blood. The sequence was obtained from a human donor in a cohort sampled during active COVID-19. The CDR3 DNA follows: TGCGCCAGCAGCCAAGATCGCCGCGGGAGTAGCACAGATACGCAGTATTTT. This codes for CASSQDRRGSSTDTQYF.